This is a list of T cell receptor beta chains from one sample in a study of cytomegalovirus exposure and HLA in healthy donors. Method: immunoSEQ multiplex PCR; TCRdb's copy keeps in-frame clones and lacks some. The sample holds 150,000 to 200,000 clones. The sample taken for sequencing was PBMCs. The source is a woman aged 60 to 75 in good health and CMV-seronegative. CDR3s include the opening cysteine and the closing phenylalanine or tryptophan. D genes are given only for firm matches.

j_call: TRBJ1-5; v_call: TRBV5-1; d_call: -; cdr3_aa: CASRVSPDQPQHF; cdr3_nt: TGCGCCAGCAGAGTTTCGCCAGATCAGCCCCAGCATTTT
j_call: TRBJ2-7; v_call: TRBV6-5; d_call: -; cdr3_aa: CASSYSEDYEQYF; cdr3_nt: TGTGCCAGCAGTTACTCGGAGGACTACGAGCAGTACTTC
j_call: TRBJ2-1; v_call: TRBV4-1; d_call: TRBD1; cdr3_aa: CASSQGEGANEQFF; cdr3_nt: TGCGCCAGCAGCCAGGGCGAGGGGGCAAATGAGCAGTTCTTC
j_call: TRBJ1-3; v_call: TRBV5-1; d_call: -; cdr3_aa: CASSGGSSGNTIYF; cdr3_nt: TGCGCCAGCAGCGGGGGGTCCTCTGGAAACACCATATATTTT
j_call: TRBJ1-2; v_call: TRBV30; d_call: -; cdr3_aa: CAWSRFRGLDYGYTF; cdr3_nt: TGTGCCTGGAGCCGTTTCAGGGGCTTGGACTATGGCTACACCTTC
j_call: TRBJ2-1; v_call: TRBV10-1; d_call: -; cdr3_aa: CASSDSARVGHNEQFF; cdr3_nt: TGCGCCAGCAGTGATTCGGCCAGGGTGGGCCACAATGAGCAGTTCTTC
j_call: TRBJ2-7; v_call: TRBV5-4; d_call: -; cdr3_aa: CASSLGIQGDEQYF; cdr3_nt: TGTGCCAGCAGCTTGGGGATACAGGGCGACGAGCAGTACTTC
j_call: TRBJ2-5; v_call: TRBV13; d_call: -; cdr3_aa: CASSLRLQETQYF; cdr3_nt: TGTGCCAGCAGCCTAAGATTGCAAGAGACCCAGTACTTC
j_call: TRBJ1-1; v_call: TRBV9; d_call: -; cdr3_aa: CASSVGTGYTEAFF; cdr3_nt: TGTGCCAGCAGCGTAGGAACAGGGTACACTGAAGCTTTCTTT
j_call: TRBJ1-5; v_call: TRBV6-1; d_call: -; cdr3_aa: CASRRTADQPQHF; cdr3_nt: TGTGCCAGCAGGCGGACAGCAGATCAGCCCCAGCATTTT
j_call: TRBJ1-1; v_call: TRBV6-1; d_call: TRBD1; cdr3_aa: CASSGRDRGTEAFF; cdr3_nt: TGTGCCAGCAGTGGCCGGGACAGGGGGACTGAAGCTTTCTTT
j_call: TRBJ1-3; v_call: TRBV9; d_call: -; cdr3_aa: CASNPRGGNTIYF; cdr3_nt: TGTGCCAGCAACCCTCGGGGAGGAAACACCATATATTTT
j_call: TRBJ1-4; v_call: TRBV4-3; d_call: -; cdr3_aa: CASSPTGGGGEKLFF; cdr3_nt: TGCGCCAGCAGCCCGACGGGGGGAGGAGGGGAAAAACTGTTTTTT
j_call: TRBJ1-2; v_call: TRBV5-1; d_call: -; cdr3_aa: CASSLVTTSNYGYTF; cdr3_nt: TGCGCCAGCAGCTTGGTTACGACTTCTAACTATGGCTACACCTTC
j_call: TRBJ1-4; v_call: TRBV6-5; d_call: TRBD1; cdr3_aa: CASKWSQGGEKLFF; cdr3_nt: TGTGCCAGCAAGTGGTCGCAGGGGGGAGAAAAACTGTTTTTT
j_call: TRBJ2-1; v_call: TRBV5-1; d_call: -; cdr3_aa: CASSPQGAGGTYNEQFF; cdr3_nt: TGCGCCAGCAGCCCCCAGGGGGCGGGGGGGACCTACAATGAGCAGTTCTTC
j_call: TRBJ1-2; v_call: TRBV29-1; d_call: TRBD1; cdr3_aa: CSVEGGGQESLYGYTF; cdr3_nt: TGCAGCGTTGAAGGGGGAGGACAGGAGTCCCTCTATGGCTACACCTTC
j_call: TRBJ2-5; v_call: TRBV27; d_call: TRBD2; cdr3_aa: CASSTPGLAGGLEQYF; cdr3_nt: TGTGCCAGCAGTACCCCCGGCCTAGCGGGAGGACTAGAGCAGTACTTC
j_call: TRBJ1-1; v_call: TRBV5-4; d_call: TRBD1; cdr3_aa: CASSHDRDTEAFF; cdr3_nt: TGTGCCAGCAGCCATGACAGGGACACTGAAGCTTTCTTT
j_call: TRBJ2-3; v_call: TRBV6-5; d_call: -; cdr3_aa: CASRGASRDTQYF; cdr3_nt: TGTGCCAGCAGGGGGGCCTCCAGAGATACGCAGTATTTT
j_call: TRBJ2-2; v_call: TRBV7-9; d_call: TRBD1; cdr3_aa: CASSPRDRDTGELFF; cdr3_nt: TGTGCCAGCAGCCCCCGGGACAGGGACACCGGGGAGCTGTTTTTT
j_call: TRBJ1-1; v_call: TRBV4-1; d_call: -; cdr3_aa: CASSLLEAVATEAFF; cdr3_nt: TGCGCCAGCAGCCTTCTCGAGGCTGTGGCCACTGAAGCTTTCTTT
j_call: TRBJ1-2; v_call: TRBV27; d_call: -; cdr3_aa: CASSLGRGSAGYTF; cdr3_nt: TGTGCCAGCAGCTTAGGGCGGGGATCGGCGGGCTACACCTTC